The 2 T cell receptor beta chains presented below share a single source sample, sequenced in a study of shared clonotypes between healthy human individuals. Profiling relied on immunoSEQ multiplex PCR, and the TCRdb table lists in-frame clones only, not all of them. The data contain some 2,100,000 clones, 95% of them singletons. Material for sequencing was naive CD4+ T cells sorted from blood. Noted subset: CD45RA+ positively selected. The receptor set was obtained from a man younger than 35 in good health.

This clone appeared a single time. This chain uses TRBV11-2 with TRBJ1-1, with D maybe TRBD1 (5 bases). Germline V gene data show CDR1 as SGHAT and CDR2 as FQNNGV. V lost 1 base and J 10 bases, leaving 13 bases between the germline ends. The CDR3 covers 13 residues. The DNA of the CDR3 is TGTGCCAGCAGCTTAGTAGCAGCCGGGGGAGCTTTCTTT. Its translation is CASSLVAAGGAFF.

The V gene is TRBV7-2, the J gene TRBJ2-3, with D tentatively TRBD2 (5 bases). The CDR3 is made up of 15 amino acids. Germline CDR1 is SGHTA and CDR2 is FQGNSA. With 1 base removed from V and 0 bases from J, the gap between germline ends came to 8 bases. CDR3 loop: CASSLGLTSTDTQYF. In DNA form, the CDR3 reads TGTGCCAGCAGCTTAGGACTAACTAGCACAGATACGCAGTATTTT.